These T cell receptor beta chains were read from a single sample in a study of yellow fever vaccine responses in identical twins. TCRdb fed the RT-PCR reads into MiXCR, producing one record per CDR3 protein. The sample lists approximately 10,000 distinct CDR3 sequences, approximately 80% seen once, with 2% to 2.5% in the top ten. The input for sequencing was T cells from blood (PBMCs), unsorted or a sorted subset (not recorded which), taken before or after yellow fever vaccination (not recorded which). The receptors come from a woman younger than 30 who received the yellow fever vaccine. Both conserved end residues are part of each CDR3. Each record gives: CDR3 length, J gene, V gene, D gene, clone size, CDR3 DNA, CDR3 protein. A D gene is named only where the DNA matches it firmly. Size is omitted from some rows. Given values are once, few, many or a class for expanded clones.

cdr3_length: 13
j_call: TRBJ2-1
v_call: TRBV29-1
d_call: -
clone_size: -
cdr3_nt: TGCAGCGTTGAAGGGCAGGGGGGAGGTGAGCAGTTCTTC
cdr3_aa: CSVEGQGGGEQFF

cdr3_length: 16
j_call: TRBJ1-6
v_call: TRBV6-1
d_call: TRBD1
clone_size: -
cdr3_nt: TGTGCCAGCAGTCGAGGACAGGGAGCTGTCTCTTCACCCCTCCACTTT
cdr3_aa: CASSRGQGAVSSPLHF

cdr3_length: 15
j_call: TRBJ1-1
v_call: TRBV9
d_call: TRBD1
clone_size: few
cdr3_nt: TGTGCCAGCAGCGCGACCTGGACAGGGAACACTGAAGCTTTCTTT
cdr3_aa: CASSATWTGNTEAFF

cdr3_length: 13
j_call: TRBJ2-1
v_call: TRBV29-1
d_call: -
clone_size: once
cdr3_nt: TGCAGCGTTGATTCTTTGGGGTACAATGAGCAGTTCTTC
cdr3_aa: CSVDSLGYNEQFF

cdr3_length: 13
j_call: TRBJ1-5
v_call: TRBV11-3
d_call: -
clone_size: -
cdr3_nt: TGTGCCAGCAGCCCACCGAGCGGACAGCCCCAGCATTTT
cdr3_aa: CASSPPSGQPQHF

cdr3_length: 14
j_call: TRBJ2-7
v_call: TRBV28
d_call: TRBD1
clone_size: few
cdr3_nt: TGTGCCAGCAGTTGGACAGGGGGCTCCTACGAGCAGTACTTC
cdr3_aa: CASSWTGGSYEQYF

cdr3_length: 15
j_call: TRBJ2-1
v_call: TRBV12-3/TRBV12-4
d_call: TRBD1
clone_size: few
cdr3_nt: TGTGCCAGCAGTTTAGAACAGGGGCTGTACAATGAGCAGTTCTTC
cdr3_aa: CASSLEQGLYNEQFF

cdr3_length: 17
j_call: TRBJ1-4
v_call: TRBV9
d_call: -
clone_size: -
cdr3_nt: TGTGCCAGCAGCGTAGTTGCCCGGACAGTTCTTAATGAAAAACTGTTTTTT
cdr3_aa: CASSVVARTVLNEKLFF

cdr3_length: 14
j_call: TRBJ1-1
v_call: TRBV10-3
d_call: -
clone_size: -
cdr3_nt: TGTGCCATCAGGGGACACCAGATGAACACTGAAGCTTTCTTT
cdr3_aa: CAIRGHQMNTEAFF

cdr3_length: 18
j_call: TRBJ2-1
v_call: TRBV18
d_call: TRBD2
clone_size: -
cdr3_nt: TGTGCCAGCTCACCACCCGGGACTAGCGTTAGCTCCTACAATGAGCAGTTCTTC
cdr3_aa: CASSPPGTSVSSYNEQFF

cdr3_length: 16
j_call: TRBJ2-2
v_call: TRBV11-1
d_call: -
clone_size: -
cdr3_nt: TGTGCCAGCAGCTTAGGACTCGGCGACGGTGGCGGGGAGCTGTTTTTT
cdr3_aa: CASSLGLGDGGGELFF